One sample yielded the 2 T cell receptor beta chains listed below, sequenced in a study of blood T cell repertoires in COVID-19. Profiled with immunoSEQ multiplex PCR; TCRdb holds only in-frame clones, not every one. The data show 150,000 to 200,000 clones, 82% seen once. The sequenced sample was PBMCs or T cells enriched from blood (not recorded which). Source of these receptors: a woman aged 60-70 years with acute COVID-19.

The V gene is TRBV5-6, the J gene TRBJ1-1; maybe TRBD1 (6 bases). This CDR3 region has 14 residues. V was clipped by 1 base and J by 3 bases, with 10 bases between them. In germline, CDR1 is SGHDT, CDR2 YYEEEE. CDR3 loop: CASSLLGADTEAFF. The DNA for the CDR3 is TGTGCCAGCAGCTTGTTGGGGGCTGACACTGAAGCTTTCTTT.

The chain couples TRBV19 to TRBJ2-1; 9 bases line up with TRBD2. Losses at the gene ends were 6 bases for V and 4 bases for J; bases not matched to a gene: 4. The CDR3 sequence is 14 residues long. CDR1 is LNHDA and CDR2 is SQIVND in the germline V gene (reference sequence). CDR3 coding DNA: TGTGCCAGTAGACGTAGCGGGGGATACAATGAGCAGTTCTTC. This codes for CASRRSGGYNEQFF. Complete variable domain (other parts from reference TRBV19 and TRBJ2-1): DGGITQSPKYLFRKEGQNVTLSCEQNLNHDAMYWYRQDPGQGLRLIYYSQIVNDFQKGDIAEGYSVSREKKESFPLTVTSAQKNPTAFYLCASRRSGGYNEQFFGPGTRLTVL.